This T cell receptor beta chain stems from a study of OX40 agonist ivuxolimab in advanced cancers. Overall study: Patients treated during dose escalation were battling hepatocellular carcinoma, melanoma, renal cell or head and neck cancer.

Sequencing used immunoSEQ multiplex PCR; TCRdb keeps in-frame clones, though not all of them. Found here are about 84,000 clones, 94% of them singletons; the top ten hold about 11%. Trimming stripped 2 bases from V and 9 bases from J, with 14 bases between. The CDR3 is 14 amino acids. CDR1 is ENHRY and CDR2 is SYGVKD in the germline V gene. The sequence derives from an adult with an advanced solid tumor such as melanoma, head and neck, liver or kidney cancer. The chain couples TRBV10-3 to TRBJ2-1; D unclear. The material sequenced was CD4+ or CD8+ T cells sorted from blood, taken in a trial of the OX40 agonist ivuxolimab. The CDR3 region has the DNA TGTGCCATCAGTGAGGAACCCGCTATGGGTGAGCAGTTCTTC. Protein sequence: CAISEEPAMGEQFF.